This T cell receptor beta chain was sequenced in a study of beta chain features in type 1 diabetes. Study findings and constraints: For Type 1 diabetes patients, all four CD4+ subsets carried TCRB CDR3s that were moderately but significantly shorter. Any PCR bias toward short templates would affect both groups alike.

Expressed TCRB transcripts got sequenced, as all isolated RNA was reverse transcribed. Assay used: immunoSEQ multiplex PCR; TCRdb lists only in-frame clones, some missing. The profile shows a few hundred thousand clones, 8.5% to 10% of them singletons. CDR1 and CDR2 from the germline V gene are MNHEY and SVGAGI. Trimming took off 2 bases at V and 0 bases at J, with 11 bases between the two ends. The CDR3 runs 16 residues. This clone was seen a handful of times. Its specificity is not known. The sequence was obtained from a man aged 30 to 39 with type 1 diabetes. The rearrangement uses TRBV6-5 and TRBJ1-3; D gene uncertain. Sample: central memory CD4+ T cells from blood. CDR3 DNA: TGTGCCAGCAGTTACGGACGGATCGACTCTGGAAACACCATATATTTT. It codes for CASSYGRIDSGNTIYF.